This T cell receptor (beta chain) is from a study of T cell changes during pregnancy in multiple sclerosis. Measured with immunoSEQ multiplex PCR; TCRdb has only the in-frame clones, and not every one. In the table there are almost 50,000 clones, around 94% of which are singletons. The CDR3 totals 19 residues. The source material was CD4+ T cells from peripheral blood mononuclear cells, sampled in the second trimester of pregnancy. The receptor was derived from a female donor in good health, enrolled as a control in a pregnancy study. This rearrangement joins TRBV7-5 to TRBJ2-7; TRBD1 is taken as the D call from the table, unchecked against the DNA. TRBV7-5 is shown as a pseudogene. In DNA, the CDR3 is TGTGCCAGAAGCTTACAAGTTCGGACAGCGCAAAGCAAAAACTACGAGCAGTACTTC. Translating gives CARSLQVRTAQSKNYEQYF.